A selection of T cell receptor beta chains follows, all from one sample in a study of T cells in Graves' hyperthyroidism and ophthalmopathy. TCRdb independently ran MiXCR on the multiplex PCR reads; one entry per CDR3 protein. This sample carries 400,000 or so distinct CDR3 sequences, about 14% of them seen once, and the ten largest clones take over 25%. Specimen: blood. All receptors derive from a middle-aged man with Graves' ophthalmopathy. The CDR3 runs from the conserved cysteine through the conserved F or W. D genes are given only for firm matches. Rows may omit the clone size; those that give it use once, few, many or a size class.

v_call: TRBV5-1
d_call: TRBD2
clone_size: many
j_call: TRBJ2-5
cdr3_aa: CASSLAGTSGQETQYF
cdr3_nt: TGCGCCAGCAGCTTGGCCGGGACTAGCGGTCAAGAGACCCAGTACTTC

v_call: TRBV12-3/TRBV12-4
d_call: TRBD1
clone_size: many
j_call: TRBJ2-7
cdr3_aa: CASSRTLWGQGTTETYEQYF
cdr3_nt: TGTGCCAGCAGTCGTACCCTGTGGGGACAGGGAACGACGGAGACTTACGAGCAGTACTTC

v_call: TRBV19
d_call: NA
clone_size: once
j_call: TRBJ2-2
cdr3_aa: CASSADSSGELFF
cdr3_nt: TGTGCCAGTAGTGCGGACAGTTCAGGGGAGCTGTTTTTT

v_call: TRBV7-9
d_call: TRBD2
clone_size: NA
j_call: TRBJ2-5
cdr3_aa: CASNLGTTETQYF
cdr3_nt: TGTGCCAGCAACCTCGGGACTACCGAGACCCAGTACTTC

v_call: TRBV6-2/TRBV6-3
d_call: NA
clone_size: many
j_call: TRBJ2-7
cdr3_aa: CASRTRSYEQYF
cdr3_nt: TGTGCCAGCAGAACTCGCTCCTACGAGCAGTACTTC

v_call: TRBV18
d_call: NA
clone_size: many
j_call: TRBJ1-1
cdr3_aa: CASRELGTGEAFF
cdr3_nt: TGTGCCAGCCGAGAACTGGGAACTGGTGAAGCTTTCTTT

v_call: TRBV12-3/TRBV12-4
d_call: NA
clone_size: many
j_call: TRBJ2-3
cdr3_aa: CASNWNSAKDTQYF
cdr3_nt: TGTGCCAGCAATTGGAATAGCGCCAAAGATACGCAGTATTTT

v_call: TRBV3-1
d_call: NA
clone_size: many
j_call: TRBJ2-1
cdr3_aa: CASSPLLTNGEQFF
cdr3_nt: TGTGCCAGCAGCCCCTTACTAACCAACGGTGAGCAGTTCTTC

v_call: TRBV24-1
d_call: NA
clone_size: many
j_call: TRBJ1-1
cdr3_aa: CATSDSRGRNTEAFF
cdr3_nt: TGTGCCACCAGTGATTCTCGGGGGAGGAACACTGAAGCTTTCTTT

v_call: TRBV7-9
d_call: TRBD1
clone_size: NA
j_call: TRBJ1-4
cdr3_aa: CASRWDRGGEKLFF
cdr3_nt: TGTGCCAGCAGATGGGACAGGGGTGGCGAAAAACTGTTTTTT

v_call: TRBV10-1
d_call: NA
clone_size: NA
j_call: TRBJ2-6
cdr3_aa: CAGMGANVLTF
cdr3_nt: TGCGCAGGAATGGGGGCCAACGTCCTGACTTTC

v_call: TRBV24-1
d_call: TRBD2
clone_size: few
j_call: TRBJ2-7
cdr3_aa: CATSDSKTSGTVEQYF
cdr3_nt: TGTGCCACCAGTGATTCAAAGACTAGCGGAACGGTAGAGCAGTACTTC

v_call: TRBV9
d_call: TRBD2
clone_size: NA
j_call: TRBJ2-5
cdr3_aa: CASSLKFSGREGETQYF
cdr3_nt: TGTGCCAGCAGCCTGAAGTTTAGCGGGAGAGAGGGGGAGACCCAGTACTTC

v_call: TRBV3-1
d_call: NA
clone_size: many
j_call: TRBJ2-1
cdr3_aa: CASSQDGPDNEQFF
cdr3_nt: TGTGCCAGCAGCCAAGATGGACCAGACAATGAGCAGTTCTTC

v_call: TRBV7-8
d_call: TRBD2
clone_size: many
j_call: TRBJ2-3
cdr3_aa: CASSLATVKLAGTDTQYF
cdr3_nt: TGTGCCAGCAGCTTAGCGACGGTTAAACTAGCGGGCACAGATACGCAGTATTTT

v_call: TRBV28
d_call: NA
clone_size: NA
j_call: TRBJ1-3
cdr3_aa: CATLYRGGGRNTIYF
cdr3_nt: TGTGCCACCCTTTATCGGGGGGGCGGAAGAAACACCATATATTTT

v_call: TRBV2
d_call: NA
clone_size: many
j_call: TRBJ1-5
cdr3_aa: CASSQDRSNQPQHF
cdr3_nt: TGTGCCAGCAGCCAAGACAGAAGCAATCAGCCCCAGCATTTT

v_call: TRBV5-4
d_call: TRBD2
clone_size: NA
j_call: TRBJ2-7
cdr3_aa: CASSRGLAGAYEQYF
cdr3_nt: TGTGCCAGCAGCCGAGGGCTAGCGGGAGCTTACGAGCAGTACTTC

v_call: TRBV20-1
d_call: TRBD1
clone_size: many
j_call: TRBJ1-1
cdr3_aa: CSARETGMNTEAFF
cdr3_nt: TGCAGTGCTAGAGAGACAGGGATGAACACTGAAGCTTTCTTT

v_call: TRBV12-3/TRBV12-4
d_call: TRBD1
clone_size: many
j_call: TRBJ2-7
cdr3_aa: CASSETGGRRYEQYF
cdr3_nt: TGTGCCAGCAGTGAAACAGGGGGGAGGCGCTACGAGCAGTACTTC

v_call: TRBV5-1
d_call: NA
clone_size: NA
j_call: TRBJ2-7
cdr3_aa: CASSSPPVGEQYF
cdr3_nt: TGCGCCAGCAGCTCGCCCCCGGTGGGCGAGCAGTACTTC

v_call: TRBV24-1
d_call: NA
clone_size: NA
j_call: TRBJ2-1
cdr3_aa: CATSPGGYNEQFF
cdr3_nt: TGTGCCACCTCACCCGGAGGTTACAATGAGCAGTTCTTC

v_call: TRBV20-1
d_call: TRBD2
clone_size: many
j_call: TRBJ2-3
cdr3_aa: CSARGEGREALKHTQYF
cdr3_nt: TGCAGTGCTAGAGGAGAGGGTCGGGAGGCACTTAAGCATACGCAGTATTTT

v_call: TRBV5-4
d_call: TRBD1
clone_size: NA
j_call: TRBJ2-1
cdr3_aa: CASSSAGTGLYNEQFF
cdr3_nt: TGTGCCAGCAGCTCAGCCGGGACAGGTCTCTACAATGAGCAGTTCTTC

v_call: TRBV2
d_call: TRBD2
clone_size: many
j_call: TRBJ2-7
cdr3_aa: CASKGGRAYEQYF
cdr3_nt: TGTGCCAGCAAGGGCGGGAGGGCTTACGAGCAGTACTTC

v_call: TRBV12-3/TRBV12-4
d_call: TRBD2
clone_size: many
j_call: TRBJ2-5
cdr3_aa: CASSSMEAGEETQYF
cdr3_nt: TGTGCCAGCAGTTCCATGGAAGCGGGAGAAGAGACCCAGTACTTC

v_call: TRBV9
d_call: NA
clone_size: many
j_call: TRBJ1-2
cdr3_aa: CASSYAGGLSYGYTF
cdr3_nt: TGTGCCAGCAGCTACGCCGGGGGGCTCAGCTATGGCTACACCTTC

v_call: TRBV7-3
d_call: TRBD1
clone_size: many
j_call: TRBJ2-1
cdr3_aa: CASSPQPGQGAGEQFF
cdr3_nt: TGTGCCAGCAGCCCCCAACCGGGACAGGGGGCAGGAGAGCAGTTCTTC

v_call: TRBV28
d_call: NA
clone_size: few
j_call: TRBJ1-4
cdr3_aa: CASSLGGQKEKLFF
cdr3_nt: TGTGCCAGCAGTTTAGGAGGACAGAAGGAAAAACTGTTTTTT

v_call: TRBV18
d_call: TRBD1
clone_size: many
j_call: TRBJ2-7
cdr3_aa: CASSQLPGQAYEQYF
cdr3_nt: TGTGCCAGCTCACAACTACCGGGACAGGCCTACGAGCAGTACTTC

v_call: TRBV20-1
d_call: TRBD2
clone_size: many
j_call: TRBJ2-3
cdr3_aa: CSARDRTSGSVTQYF
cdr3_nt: TGCAGTGCCCGTGATAGGACTAGCGGGAGTGTTACGCAGTATTTT

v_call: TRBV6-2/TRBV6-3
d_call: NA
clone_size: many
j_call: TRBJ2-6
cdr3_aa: CASFSDLRSSGANVLTF
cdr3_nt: TGTGCCAGCTTCTCCGACCTCAGGAGCTCTGGGGCCAACGTCCTGACTTTC

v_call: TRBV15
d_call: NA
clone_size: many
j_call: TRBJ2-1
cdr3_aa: CATSREGPRNEQFF
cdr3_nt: TGTGCCACCAGCAGGGAAGGACCCCGCAATGAGCAGTTCTTC

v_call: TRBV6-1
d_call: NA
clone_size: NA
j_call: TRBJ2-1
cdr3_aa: CASRDLQKQRLVLNSSYNEQFF
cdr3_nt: TGTGCCAGCAGGGATCTCCAGAAACAGAGACTAGTCCTGAACAGCTCCTACAATGAGCAGTTCTTC

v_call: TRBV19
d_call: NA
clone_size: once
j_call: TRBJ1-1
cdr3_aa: CASSSRMENTEAFF
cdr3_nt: TGTGCCAGTAGTAGCCGAATGGAGAACACTGAAGCTTTCTTT